This paragraph covers one T cell receptor (beta chain) sequence. This specimen belongs to a study of technical replicates of blood from a few donors. CDR3 length: 14 amino acids. Trimming pared 0 bases from V and 6 bases from J, leaving 11 bases between. Germline values: CDR1 MRHNA, CDR2 SNTAGT. Sequencing used immunoSEQ multiplex PCR; TCRdb keeps in-frame clones, though not all of them. In the table there are around 61,000 clones, roughly 97% of which are singletons. The specimen sequenced was T cells isolated from PBMCs. The V and J genes are TRBV6-4 and TRBJ1-1; D may be TRBD1 (5 bases). This TCR was recovered from a human donor in good health. For the CDR3, the DNA is TGTGCCAGCAGTGACTCGGGAGGACAATCTGAAGCTTTCTTT. It is translated as CASSDSGGQSEAFF.